A single sample gave rise to the 28 T cell receptor beta chains below, sequenced in a study of identical twins. TCRdb redid the calling of the 5' RACE reads with MiXCR, one entry per CDR3 protein. This sample has roughly 250,000 distinct CDR3 sequences, with roughly 7% found just once. These data are also associated with another study on yellow fever vaccine responses in identical twins.

Sample: memory (CD45RO+) T cells sorted from blood. These TCRs come from a woman aged 18-29 years in good health.

The table lists this clonotype with many counts. This chain joins TRBV20-1 and TRBJ1-2, with D possibly TRBD1 on 5 matching bases. V was pared by 3 bases and J by 8 bases, with 22 bases between. The CDR3 covers 15 residues. The germline CDR1 and CDR2 sequences are DFQATT and SNEGSKA (reference sequence). The CDR3 region has the DNA TGCAGTGCTAGCAAACTCCCGGGACCCTGGGACGGCTACACCTTC. Translated: CSASKLPGPWDGYTF.

This clonotype was recorded many times. J is TRBJ2-1 and V is TRBV24-1; 10 bases agree with TRBD2. The CDR3 consists of 18 residues. The V gene's germline CDR1 is KGHDR and CDR2 SFDVKD. V shed 3 bases, J shed 0 bases, and the junction held 7 bases outside the gene matches. CDR3 amino acids: CATSDRLQRGGSYNEQFF. CDR3 coding DNA: TGTGCCACCAGTGATCGCTTGCAGCGGGGGGGCTCCTACAATGAGCAGTTCTTC.

This clonotype has at least ten counts. The V gene is TRBV3-1, the J gene TRBJ2-4, with TRBD1 matching over 7 bases. Germline V gene sequence: CDR1 LGHDT, CDR2 YNNKEL (reference sequence). The length of the CDR3 is 15 residues. Losses at the gene ends were 0 bases for V and 7 bases for J; bases not matched to a gene: 6. Here the CDR3 DNA reads TGTGCCAGCAGCCAAGAGGGACAGAATTTTAACATTCAGTACTTC. It yields the protein CASSQEGQNFNIQYF.

This clonotype was recorded at least ten times. The chain has TRBV4-1 and TRBJ1-2; the D is unclear. Looked up from germline, CDR1 is MGHRA and CDR2 is YSYEKL. This CDR3 contains 14 residues. V was pared by 0 bases and J by 3 bases, with 8 bases between. The DNA of the CDR3 is TGCGCCAGCAGCCAAGAGGGCAGCTACTATGGCTACACCTTC. Protein sequence: CASSQEGSYYGYTF.

This clonotype has more than one count but fewer than ten. This chain joins TRBV29-1 and TRBJ2-1; 7 nucleotides match TRBD1. The germline gives CDR1 SQVTM, CDR2 ANQGSEA. Germline trimming cut 1 base from V and 7 bases from J; bases unmatched to any gene: 10. This CDR3 has 15 residues. CDR3 sequence: CSVEGGAGGRNEQFF. CDR3 nucleotide sequence: TGCAGCGTTGAAGGTGGGGCAGGGGGACGGAATGAGCAGTTCTTC.

This clonotype was counted at least ten times. The chain employs TRBV7-2 and TRBJ1-5; D ambiguous. Germline V gene sequence: CDR1 SGHTA, CDR2 FQGNSA. Trimming took 1 base from V and 1 from J, leaving 8 bases between them. This CDR3 is 15 amino acids long. In DNA, the CDR3 is TGTGCCAGCAGCTTAGGAGCGGGGAGCAATCAGCCCCAGCATTTT. Protein sequence: CASSLGAGSNQPQHF.

This clonotype was seen more than once but under ten times. The J gene is TRBJ2-1, the V gene TRBV10-3, with D perhaps TRBD2 (5 bases). V was clipped by 4 bases and J by 9 bases, with 16 bases between them. Germline V gene lookup returns CDR1 ENHRY and CDR2 SYGVKD. This CDR3 contains 14 residues. CDR3 sequence: CAISVGLDTIEQFF. CDR3 in DNA: TGTGCCATCAGTGTTGGACTCGATACAATTGAGCAGTTCTTC.

The sample holds a few counts of this clonotype. This chain joins TRBV7-8 and TRBJ1-2; D gene uncertain. CDR1 and CDR2 from the germline V gene are SGHVS and FQNEAQ. The CDR3 length is 14 residues. V shed 5 bases and J shed 6 bases, with 16 bases lying between them. CDR3 amino acids: CASSRREGFDGYTF. The CDR3 bases are TGTGCCAGCAGCCGCCGGGAGGGCTTCGATGGCTACACCTTC.

V usage is TRBV6-5 and J usage is TRBJ2-2; D might be TRBD1 (6 bases). The CDR3 is 12 amino acids. The V gene's germline CDR1 is MNHEY and CDR2 SVGAGI. V was clipped by 7 bases and J by 7 bases, with 10 bases between them. CDR3 sequence: CASTKQGGELFF. The CDR3 DNA sequence: TGTGCCAGCACCAAACAGGGCGGGGAGCTGTTTTTT.

The sample holds many counts of this clonotype. The chain recombines TRBV7-9 with TRBJ1-3; a weak D match, TRBD1 (5 bases). The V end lost 5 bases, the J end lost 9 bases, and 14 bases lay between the germline ends. CDR3 length equals 13 residues. Germline CDR1 reads SEHNR; CDR2 reads FQNEAQ (reference sequence). In DNA, the CDR3 is TGTGCCAGCAGCCTTGGGACGAGAGGCACCATATATTTT. Amino acid sequence: CASSLGTRGTIYF.

This clonotype was recorded at least ten times. The chain uses TRBV4-1 and TRBJ2-6, with D possibly matching TRBD2 (5 bases). This CDR3 is built from 16 residues. Trimming took off 0 bases at V and 2 bases at J, with 8 bases between the two ends. Germline values: CDR1 MGHRA, CDR2 YSYEKL. The CDR3 is CASSQDLGAGANVLTF. The CDR3 nucleotides read TGCGCCAGCAGCCAAGATCTGGGAGCTGGGGCCAACGTCCTGACTTTC.

This clonotype was detected only a few times. This CDR3 is CAISGVYNEQFF. CDR3 sequence (DNA): TGTGCCATCAGCGGGGTCTACAATGAGCAGTTCTTC. This chain links TRBV10-3 with TRBJ2-1, with D perhaps matching TRBD2 (5 bases). The CDR3 length is 12 residues. Per the germline V gene, CDR1 is ENHRY and CDR2 is SYGVKD. V lost 6 bases and J 3 bases, leaving 6 bases between the germline ends.

There are many counts of this clonotype. The J gene is TRBJ1-4, the V gene TRBV5-1; no firm D call. Per germline, CDR1 SGHRS and CDR2 YFSETQ. This CDR3 region has 18 residues. V lost 0 bases to trimming and J lost 0 bases, with 15 bases between them. CDR3 in DNA: TGCGCCAGCAGCTTGGCCCCGGGTCGGACGTCAACTAATGAAAAACTGTTTTTT. The encoded protein is CASSLAPGRTSTNEKLFF. Full variable domain (outside the CDR3, taken from reference TRBV5-1 and TRBJ1-4): KAGVTQTPRYLIKTRGQQVTLSCSPISGHRSVSWYQQTPGQGLQFLFEYFSETQRNKGNFPGRFSGRQFSNSRSEMNVSTLELGDSALYLCASSLAPGRTSTNEKLFFGSGTQLSVL.

There are many counts of this clonotype. The rearrangement joins TRBV5-1 to TRBJ1-2, with 7 positions matching TRBD1. The CDR3 runs 17 residues. The V gene's germline CDR1 is SGHRS and CDR2 YFSETQ. The trim removed 4 bases at V and 2 bases at J, leaving 14 bases unmatched. CDR3 in amino acids: CASSTGGRTGANYGYTF. The CDR3 DNA reads as TGCGCCAGCAGCACCGGGGGCCGGACAGGCGCAAACTATGGCTACACCTTC.

This clonotype was found a few times. J is TRBJ2-1 and V is TRBV20-1; the D gene is possibly TRBD2 (6 bases). CDR3 size: 12 residues. The germline CDR1 and CDR2 sequences are DFQATT and SNEGSKA (reference sequence). V shed 4 bases and J shed 5 bases, with 9 bases lying between them. The chain's CDR3 is CSATAGNNEQFF. The CDR3 DNA is TGCAGTGCTACGGCGGGGAACAATGAGCAGTTCTTC.

This clonotype was found many times. J is TRBJ2-5 and V is TRBV15, with D hard to call. CDR1 and CDR2 from the germline V gene are LNHNV and YYDKDF (reference sequence). The V gene lost 0 bases and the J gene lost 1 base, with 9 bases spanning the gap. The CDR3 loop spans 15 amino acids. CDR3 protein: CATSRDLEIQETQYF. In nucleotides, the CDR3 is TGTGCCACCAGCAGAGATCTGGAGATCCAAGAGACCCAGTACTTC.

The rearrangement uses TRBV20-1 and TRBJ2-3, with 10 bases identical to TRBD2. CDR1 is DFQATT and CDR2 is SNEGSKA in the germline V gene (reference sequence). V was clipped by 0 bases and J by 5 bases; unmatched bases: 11. CDR3 length: 17 residues. CDR3 DNA sequence: TGCAGTGCTAGAGATAGTTGGACTAGCGGTAAGGAAGATACGCAGTATTTT. Translation gives CSARDSWTSGKEDTQYF.

This clonotype was recorded at least ten times. The chain recombines TRBV10-3 with TRBJ2-3; D ambiguous. Per germline, CDR1 ENHRY and CDR2 SYGVKD. The ends were cut back, 1 base at V and 0 bases at J, with 8 bases in the middle. The CDR3 is made up of 15 amino acids. The CDR3 loop is CAISELSTSTDTQYF. The DNA of the CDR3 is TGTGCCATCAGTGAGTTGTCGACTAGCACAGATACGCAGTATTTT.

This clonotype has at least ten counts. V gene TRBV5-1 combines with J gene TRBJ2-1; 9 bases agree with TRBD1. J gave up 2 bases and V 2 bases, and 2 bases lay outside the gene matches. The germline CDR1 and CDR2 sequences are SGHRS and YFSETQ. The CDR3 runs 15 residues. DNA of the CDR3: TGCGCCAGCAGCTTTGACAGGGGGACCTACAATGAGCAGTTCTTC. Translated, it gives CASSFDRGTYNEQFF.

The chain is built from TRBV7-2 and TRBJ1-2; possibly TRBD1 for D (5 bases). V lost 1 base to trimming and J lost 4 bases, with 10 bases between them. This CDR3 has 14 residues. Per the germline V gene, CDR1 is SGHTA and CDR2 is FQGNSA. The CDR3 nucleotides read TGTGCCAGCAGCTTAGGCAGGGACTTCTATGGCTACACCTTC. Translating it yields CASSLGRDFYGYTF. The entire variable domain, with the rest obtained from reference TRBV7-2 and TRBJ1-2, is as follows: GAGVSQSPSNKVTEKGKDVELRCDPISGHTALYWYRQSLGQGLEFLIYFQGNSAPDKSGLPSDRFSAERTGGSVSTLTIQRTQQEDSAVYLCASSLGRDFYGYTFGSGTRLTVV.

This clonotype came up many times. V usage is TRBV18 and J usage is TRBJ1-1; D is unresolved. Germline CDR1 KGHSH, CDR2 LQKENI. The CDR3 covers 14 residues. The V and J ends lost 2 bases and 2 bases respectively, with 9 bases between them. CDR3 in amino acids: CASSPSRTNTEAFF. The CDR3 DNA follows: TGTGCCAGCTCACCATCCAGGACTAACACTGAAGCTTTCTTT.

This clonotype has at least ten counts. This chain connects TRBV13 to TRBJ2-3, with D perhaps assigned TRBD1 or TRBD2 (6 bases each). V lost 5 bases and J lost 2, with 20 bases in between. Germline assignment: CDR1 PRHDT and CDR2 FYEKMQ (reference sequence). The length of the CDR3 is 17 residues. CDR3 bases: TGTGCCAGCAGCCTCGGGGGCTCCGACGGATACACAGATACGCAGTATTTT. Translation gives CASSLGGSDGYTDTQYF.

In this sample, this clonotype turned up a few times. The genes are TRBV29-1 and TRBJ2-3; perhaps TRBD2 as D (5 bases). With 4 bases removed from V and 4 bases from J, the gap between germline ends came to 18 bases. Germline V gives CDR1 SQVTM, CDR2 ANQGSEA. The CDR3 is 15 amino acids. CDR3 in DNA: TGCAGCGTTGTGTTCCCTAGCCCCTCCCCAGATACGCAGTATTTT. Its translation: CSVVFPSPSPDTQYF.

This clonotype came up many times. V is TRBV29-1 and J is TRBJ2-1; tentative D call: TRBD2 (5 bases). Germline V gene sequence: CDR1 SQVTM, CDR2 ANQGSEA. V was clipped by 8 bases and J by 6 bases, with 20 bases between them. CDR3 length equals 14 residues. DNA for the CDR3: TGCAGCCATATGAGGCTAGCTGGGCCCAATGAGCAGTTCTTC. Amino acid sequence: CSHMRLAGPNEQFF.

This clonotype was observed many times. The CDR3 sequence: CASSPRWDKNIQYF. The CDR3 DNA follows: TGTGCCAGCAGCCCTAGGTGGGACAAAAACATTCAGTACTTC. The chain joins TRBV11-1 to TRBJ2-4, with D hard to call. The CDR3 is 14 amino acids. Germline CDR1 SGHAT, CDR2 FQDESV (reference sequence). Trimming took 5 bases from V and 3 from J, leaving 11 bases between them.

This clonotype was seen at least ten times. This chain joins TRBV15 and TRBJ2-1; 7 nucleotides align to TRBD2. The germline V gene encodes CDR1 LNHNV and CDR2 YYDKDF (reference sequence). With V trimmed by 5 bases and J by 0 bases, 4 bases remained unmatched. The CDR3 is 15 residues long. The CDR3 protein is CATSDGGSSYNEQFF. CDR3 nucleotide sequence: TGTGCCACCAGCGACGGCGGGAGCTCCTACAATGAGCAGTTCTTC. Supplemented by reference TRBV15 and TRBJ2-1, the full variable domain reads DAMVIQNPRYQVTQFGKPVTLSCSQTLNHNVMYWYQQKSSQAPKLLFHYYDKDFNNEADTPDNFQSRRPNTSFCFLDIRSPGLGDTAMYLCATSDGGSSYNEQFFGPGTRLTVL.

This clonotype showed up many times. The chain employs TRBV6-4 and TRBJ2-1, with TRBD2 identical over 11 bases. From germline, CDR1 is MRHNA and CDR2 SNTAGT. Losses at the gene ends were 5 bases for V and 8 bases for J; bases not matched to a gene: 8. The CDR3 runs to 15 residues. The CDR3 DNA reads TGTGCCAGCAGTAGTAGCGGGGGGGCGAGCCATGAGCAGTTCTTC. As protein: CASSSSGGASHEQFF.

The sample holds many counts of this clonotype. This chain joins TRBV3-1 and TRBJ1-5; D remains unclear. CDR1 LGHDT and CDR2 YNNKEL come from the germline V gene (reference sequence). The CDR3 contains 16 residues. The germline V and J ends were trimmed by 0 bases and 4 bases, with 13 bases remaining between them. The CDR3 here is CASSQDLRGSNQPQHF. The CDR3 region has the DNA TGTGCCAGCAGCCAAGATTTGCGCGGAAGTAATCAGCCCCAGCATTTT. The whole variable domain, filled in from reference TRBV3-1 and TRBJ1-5, reads DTAVSQTPKYLVTQMGNDKSIKCEQNLGHDTMYWYKQDSKKFLKIMFSYNNKELIINETVPNRFSPKSPDKAHLNLHINSLELGDSAVYFCASSQDLRGSNQPQHFGDGTRLSIL.